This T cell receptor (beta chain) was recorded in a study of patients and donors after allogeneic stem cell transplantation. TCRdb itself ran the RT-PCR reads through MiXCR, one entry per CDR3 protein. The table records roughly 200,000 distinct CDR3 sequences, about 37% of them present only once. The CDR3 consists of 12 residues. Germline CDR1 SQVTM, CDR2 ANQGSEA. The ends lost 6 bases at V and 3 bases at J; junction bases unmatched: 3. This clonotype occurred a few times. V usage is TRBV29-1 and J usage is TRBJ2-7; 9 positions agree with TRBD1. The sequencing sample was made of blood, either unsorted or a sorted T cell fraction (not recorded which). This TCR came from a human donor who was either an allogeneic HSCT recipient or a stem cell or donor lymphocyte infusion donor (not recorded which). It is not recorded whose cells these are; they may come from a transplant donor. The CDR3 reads CSVGTGIYEQYF. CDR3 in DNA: TGCAGCGTCGGGACAGGGATCTACGAGCAGTACTTC.